This T cell receptor (beta chain) originates from a study of regulatory T cells in long-lasting Graves disease. Points on this clonotype: Antigen: not known.

Noted time point: persistent/refractory GD, antithyroid drugs over 5 years with positive TRAb. Construction of the TCR library relied on RNA isolated from PBMCs. Researchers made TCR beta libraries by using iRepertoire HTBI primers and running Arm-PCR on CDR3 regions. TCRdb used MiXCR to reprocess the multiplex PCR reads, holding one entry per CDR3 protein. The sample includes about 340,000 distinct CDR3 sequences, about 20% seen only once; the top ten take less than 35%. From germline, CDR1 is SGHVS and CDR2 FNYEAQ. Trimming stripped 1 base from V and 3 bases from J, with 12 bases between. The CDR3 extends over 15 amino acids. Study-wide findings and caveats: Patients with persistent disease showed a bias toward TRBV28, TRBJ1-2 and TRBJ2-5.

Sequenced material: peripheral blood mononuclear cells (PBMCs), taken when the disease was refractory, from a patient treated with antithyroid drugs. V gene TRBV7-6 combines with J gene TRBJ1-1; D call uncertain. This TCR was recovered from a female donor with Graves disease. The CDR3 nucleotides are TGTGCCAGCAGCTTAGAGGACGGGGTGGACACTGAAGCTTTCTTT. Translated: CASSLEDGVDTEAFF.